Listed below are T cell receptor beta chains from one sample, sequenced in a study of radiotherapy plus CTLA-4 blockade in lung cancer. TCRdb's copy holds only in-frame clones and misses some; the assay was immunoSEQ multiplex PCR. The table has about 110,000 clones, 81% seen once; the top ten hold about 3.3%. The sample was peripheral blood, taken from a patient treated with radiotherapy plus ipilimumab. All receptors derive from a human donor with non-small cell lung cancer that progressed on radiotherapy plus ipilimumab. Some clones in this sample may be carry-over from other donors' samples. The conserved cysteine and the conserved F or W are not part of the CDR3 here.

J: TRBJ1-4
V: TRBV10-3
CDR3: AISEFGDNEKLF

J: TRBJ1-1
V: TRBV25-1
CDR3: ASSEPVGEAF

J: TRBJ1-2
V: TRBV7-9
CDR3: ASSFNSGYGYT

J: TRBJ1-2
V: TRBV6-6
CDR3: ASSYSRENYGYT

J: TRBJ1-2
V: TRBV4-3
CDR3: ASSQEWGTMNNYGYT

J: TRBJ1-1
V: TRBV19
CDR3: ASSKSVVEAF

J: TRBJ1-1
V: TRBV7-2
CDR3: ASSFRTGTTEAF

J: TRBJ1-2
V: TRBV6-5
CDR3: ASSSKDRYYGYT

J: TRBJ2-5
V: TRBV9
CDR3: ASTPDIQETQY

J: TRBJ1-1
V: TRBV7-8
CDR3: ASSLLGGDTEAF

J: TRBJ1-1
V: TRBV11-2
CDR3: ASSLEFSYTEAF

J: TRBJ2-5
V: TRBV4-1
CDR3: ASSQGIQPFQETQY

J: TRBJ2-3
V: TRBV5-1
CDR3: ASSLGRGPDTQY

J: TRBJ2-7
V: TRBV10-3
CDR3: AISATAYEQY

J: TRBJ1-3
V: TRBV18
CDR3: ASSPTSWGTGNTIY

J: TRBJ2-5
V: TRBV9
CDR3: ASSSSGTPGETQY

J: TRBJ2-2
V: TRBV7-2
CDR3: ASSPYRGSNTGELF

J: TRBJ1-2
V: TRBV19
CDR3: ASRRGAGDYGYT

J: TRBJ1-3
V: TRBV19
CDR3: ASSIIQGNTIY

J: TRBJ2-2
V: TRBV12-5
CDR3: ASSGDVNTGELF

J: TRBJ2-1
V: TRBV9
CDR3: ASSRRTGGFGEQF

J: TRBJ1-6
V: TRBV6-5
CDR3: ASSYQGYSPLH

J: TRBJ1-4
V: TRBV18
CDR3: ASSPGTGNEKLF

J: TRBJ2-1
V: TRBV7-9
CDR3: ASRSTGTSGGYNEQF

J: TRBJ1-5
V: TRBV6-5
CDR3: ASSWDRGSNQPQH

J: TRBJ1-6
V: TRBV19
CDR3: ASRTTGGGDSPLH

J: TRBJ2-3
V: TRBV19
CDR3: ASSILGVLTDTQY

J: TRBJ2-1
V: TRBV5-1
CDR3: ASSSGTVSYNEQF

J: TRBJ2-5
V: TRBV4-2
CDR3: ASSPFNLAQETQY

J: TRBJ1-5
V: TRBV6-4
CDR3: ASSPTGAAEPQH

J: TRBJ1-2
V: TRBV6-1
CDR3: ASSSSPVPT

J: TRBJ1-1
V: TRBV30
CDR3: AWSISVNTEAF

J: TRBJ2-1
V: TRBV29-1
CDR3: SVARDQAGGEQF

J: TRBJ2-7
V: TRBV2
CDR3: ASSGDYRSYEQY

J: TRBJ1-2
V: TRBV5-1
CDR3: ASSLGTANYGYT

J: -
V: TRBV10-2
CDR3: ASSETGTDYEQY

J: TRBJ1-5
V: TRBV7-9
CDR3: ASSLGQLNQPQH

J: TRBJ2-1
V: TRBV11-1
CDR3: ASSSGQGNEQF

J: TRBJ1-3
V: TRBV6-5
CDR3: ASSSWDRVNTIY

J: TRBJ2-3
V: TRBV5-1
CDR3: ASSLVQTSTDTQY

J: TRBJ2-2
V: TRBV6-5
CDR3: ASGREDRLTGELF

J: TRBJ2-7
V: TRBV15
CDR3: ATSKRGIYEQY

J: TRBJ1-5
V: TRBV7-9
CDR3: ASSLMGGSNQPQH

J: TRBJ2-5
V: TRBV18
CDR3: ASSPPNRPTQETQY

J: TRBJ2-3
V: TRBV28
CDR3: ASRGTSGGVSTDTQY

J: TRBJ2-5
V: TRBV18
CDR3: ASSPSDREETQY

J: TRBJ2-7
V: TRBV11-3
CDR3: ASSLAGGNTYEQY

J: TRBJ1-5
V: TRBV4-2
CDR3: ASSQWTENQPQH

J: TRBJ1-2
V: TRBV7-9
CDR3: ASRPTQGPYYGYT

J: TRBJ1-4
V: TRBV5-1
CDR3: ASSLRTGGPNEKLF

J: TRBJ1-2
V: TRBV6-1
CDR3: AAMTGTYGYT

J: TRBJ1-2
V: TRBV7-2
CDR3: ASSYDRVDGYT

J: TRBJ2-5
V: TRBV5-4
CDR3: ASSSGTGQETQY